Reported below is one TCR beta chain. The protocol was immunoSEQ multiplex PCR, while the TCRdb copy is restricted to in-frame clones and leaves out a portion. The profile shows about 340,000 clones, more than 85% of them singletons. The CDR3 runs to 17 residues. Looked up from germline, CDR1 is SGHNT and CDR2 is YENEEA. V shed 5 bases and J 2 bases; nucleotides not matched to a gene: 7. This record belongs to a study of blood T cell repertoires in COVID-19. V gene TRBV11-3 combines with J gene TRBJ2-5, with 14 positions matching TRBD2. Material for sequencing was PBMCs or T cells enriched from blood (not recorded which). This clonotype was sampled from a woman under 40 who had recovered from COVID-19. The CDR3 nucleotides read TGTGCCAGCAGCGCAACCGGGACTAGCGGGGGACAAGAGACCCAGTACTTC. Protein: CASSATGTSGGQETQYF.